The next 26 T cell receptor beta chains were all read from a single sample in a study of Ad26.COV2.S vaccination and SARS-CoV-2 variants. Data came from immunoSEQ multiplex PCR; TCRdb stores just in-frame clones and leaves some out. The sample lists fewer than 55,000 clones, around 83% occurring once. Sequencing used peripheral blood, obtained after recovery from COVID-19. These receptors were collected from a human donor who had recovered from COVID-19.

This clone was observed a handful of times. This chain uses TRBV19 with TRBJ1-5; D gene unclear. Germline CDR1 and CDR2: LNHDA and SQIVND (reference sequence). V lost 9 bases and J lost 5, with 11 bases in between. CDR3 length equals 12 residues. DNA for the CDR3: TGTGCCAGCGGGCAAAATTATCAGCCCCAGCATTTT. Its protein product is CASGQNYQPQHF.

The J gene is TRBJ2-7, the V gene TRBV13; possible D gene TRBD2, 5 bases. CDR3 size: 15 residues. Per germline, CDR1 PRHDT and CDR2 FYEKMQ (reference sequence). V gave up 1 base and J gave up 5 bases, with 15 bases separating them. In DNA form, the CDR3 reads TGTGCCAGCAGCTTAGCAGGTGCGGTGAGGGACGAGCAGTACTTC. It codes for CASSLAGAVRDEQYF. The full variable domain, its missing parts supplied by reference TRBV13 and TRBJ2-7, is AAGVIQSPRHLIKEKRETATLKCYPIPRHDTVYWYQQGPGQDPQFLISFYEKMQSDKGSIPDRFSAQQFSDYHSELNMSSLELGDSALYFCASSLAGAVRDEQYFGPGTRLTVT.

V gene TRBV6-5 combines with J gene TRBJ2-7; 12 bases map to TRBD2. CDR1 is MNHEY and CDR2 is SVGAGI in the germline V gene. V dropped 2 bases and J dropped 2; count of bases not matched to a gene: 1. The CDR3 spans 15 residues. This chain's CDR3 is CASSYASGGAYEQYV. In DNA form, the CDR3 reads TGTGCCAGCAGTTACGCTAGCGGGGGGGCCTACGAGCAGTACGTC.

This clone was observed a few times. Written as DNA, the CDR3 is TGTGCCTGGAGGGGACAGGCCTATAATGAAAAACTGTTTTTT. Protein sequence: CAWRGQAYNEKLFF. This chain links TRBV30 with TRBJ1-4, with TRBD1 matching 8 bases. The CDR3 spans 14 residues. Per the germline V gene, CDR1 is GTSNPN and CDR2 is SVGIG (reference sequence). J gave up 4 bases and V 3 bases, and 4 bases lay outside the gene matches. Combining the CDR3 with reference TRBV30 and TRBJ1-4 gives the whole variable domain SQTIHQWPATLVQPVGSPLSLECTVEGTSNPNLYWYRQAAGRGLQLLFYSVGIGQISSEVPQNLSASRPQDRQFILSSKKLLLSDSGFYLCAWRGQAYNEKLFFGSGTQLSVL.

This clone was observed a single time. The chain is built from TRBV5-6 and TRBJ2-3; 14 bases are a match to TRBD2. The junction had 9 bases not matched to a gene; V was cut back by 4 bases and J by 2 bases. The CDR3 extends over 18 amino acids. CDR1 and CDR2 from the germline V gene are SGHDT and YYEEEE. For the CDR3, the DNA is TGTGCCAGCAGCGCTTTGGTGACTAGCGGGAGGGTCACAGATACGCAGTATTTT. Translation gives CASSALVTSGRVTDTQYF.

The V call is TRBV19, the J call TRBJ1-5, with D perhaps matching TRBD1 (6 bases). The ends were cut back, 3 bases at V and 0 bases at J, with 12 bases in the middle. CDR3 size: 16 residues. The V gene's germline CDR1 is LNHDA and CDR2 SQIVND (reference sequence). This chain's CDR3 is CASSIPSTGSNQPQHF. The CDR3 bases are TGTGCCAGTAGTATTCCCTCGACAGGTAGCAATCAGCCCCAGCATTTT. The variable domain in full, completed from reference TRBV19 and TRBJ1-5, reads DGGITQSPKYLFRKEGQNVTLSCEQNLNHDAMYWYRQDPGQGLRLIYYSQIVNDFQKGDIAEGYSVSREKKESFPLTVTSAQKNPTAFYLCASSIPSTGSNQPQHFGDGTRLSIL.

About this clone: The same CDR3 arises from other DNA sequences in this sample as well. J is TRBJ1-2 and V is TRBV28; TRBD1 might be the D (5 bases). Trimming took off 3 bases at V and 4 bases at J, with 9 bases between the two ends. CDR3 size: 13 residues. Looked up from germline, CDR1 is MDHEN and CDR2 is SYDVKM. In DNA, the CDR3 is TGTGCCAGCAGTTTTGAGGGGTCCTATGGCTACACCTTC. Amino acid sequence: CASSFEGSYGYTF.

The CDR3 here is CASSPSLAEQETQYF. DNA of the CDR3: TGTGCCAGCTCACCTTCACTAGCGGAACAAGAGACCCAGTACTTC. V usage is TRBV18 and J usage is TRBJ2-5; 8 positions agree with TRBD2. Germline CDR1 KGHSH, CDR2 LQKENI. CDR3 length: 15 residues. Losses at the gene ends were 3 bases for V and 2 bases for J; bases not matched to a gene: 5.

The V call is TRBV28, the J call TRBJ2-7; 7 nucleotides line up with TRBD1. CDR3 length equals 16 residues. Losses at the gene ends were 6 bases for V and 3 bases for J; bases not matched to a gene: 14. Germline V gene data show CDR1 as MDHEN and CDR2 as SYDVKM. Written as DNA, the CDR3 is TGTGCCAGCAGCGTTTCGCATCTCACAGGGGACTACGAGCAGTACTTC. This encodes CASSVSHLTGDYEQYF.

The V and J genes are TRBV28 and TRBJ1-5; D unresolved. V was cut by 6 bases and J by 1 base, with 7 bases left in between. CDR1 and CDR2 from the germline V gene are MDHEN and SYDVKM. The CDR3 runs 13 residues. The CDR3 region is CASSQDSNQPQHF. CDR3 coding DNA: TGTGCCAGCAGCCAAGACAGCAATCAGCCCCAGCATTTT.

The V gene is TRBV5-1, the J gene TRBJ2-7; D might be TRBD1 (6 bases). CDR3 length equals 14 residues. Trimming shortened V by 1 base and J by 3 bases, and 11 bases separated the two germline ends. The germline V gene encodes CDR1 SGHRS and CDR2 YFSETQ. The CDR3 DNA reads TGCGCCAGCAGCTTGTCCAGGACAGTCTACGAGCAGTACTTC. Translating it yields CASSLSRTVYEQYF.

The genes are TRBV5-1 and TRBJ2-1, with D possibly being TRBD1 or TRBD2 (7 bases each). Germline assignment: CDR1 SGHRS and CDR2 YFSETQ. There are 16 residues in the CDR3. With 4 bases removed from V and 8 bases from J, the gap between germline ends came to 22 bases. CDR3 bases: TGCGCCAGCAGCGCTCCCGGGGAGGGGGCGCAGGATGAGCAGTTCTTC. Translation gives CASSAPGEGAQDEQFF.

This chain joins TRBV3-1 (or the pseudogene TRBV3-2) and TRBJ1-5, with D unclear. The CDR3 covers 15 residues. Germline values: CDR1 LGHDT, CDR2 YNNKEL (reference sequence). Between the trimmed V and J ends, which lost 1 base and 7 bases, there was a span of 14 bases. CDR3 sequence: CASSQGTGSGQPQHF. The DNA of the CDR3 is TGTGCCAGCAGCCAAGGGACTGGATCTGGGCAGCCCCAGCATTTT.

V gene TRBV5-1 combines with J gene TRBJ1-1, with TRBD1 as a possible D gene (6 bases). V gave up 7 bases and J gave up 2 bases, with 18 bases separating them. The length of the CDR3 is 15 residues. CDR1 SGHRS and CDR2 YFSETQ come from the germline V gene. The CDR3 spells CASLQGPSINTEAFF. For the CDR3, the DNA is TGCGCCAGCTTGCAGGGGCCGTCGATAAACACTGAAGCTTTCTTT. The full variable domain, with the rest looked up from reference TRBV5-1 and TRBJ1-1, is KAGVTQTPRYLIKTRGQQVTLSCSPISGHRSVSWYQQTPGQGLQFLFEYFSETQRNKGNFPGRFSGRQFSNSRSEMNVSTLELGDSALYLCASLQGPSINTEAFFGQGTRLTVV.

This rearrangement joins TRBV10-3 to TRBJ2-3; TRBD2 might be the D (7 bases). The V gene lost 0 bases and the J gene lost 0 bases, with 16 bases spanning the gap. Germline V gives CDR1 ENHRY, CDR2 SYGVKD. The CDR3 sequence is 18 residues long. CDR3 nucleotides: TGTGCCATCAGTGAGTCGAGGGGGGGTACCCTTAGCACAGATACGCAGTATTTT. This gives the protein CAISESRGGTLSTDTQYF.

This rearrangement joins TRBV30 to TRBJ1-1; D not resolved. This CDR3 spans 14 amino acids. Germline CDR1 GTSNPN, CDR2 SVGIG (reference sequence). Trimming cost V 0 bases and J 0 bases, with 8 bases left between them. CDR3 sequence (DNA): TGTGCCTGGAGTGTAAGGACGGTGAACACTGAAGCTTTCTTT. Protein product: CAWSVRTVNTEAFF.

The chain carries TRBV30 and TRBJ2-7, with D uncertain. From germline, CDR1 is GTSNPN and CDR2 SVGIG (reference sequence). The V end was cut by 2 bases, the J end by 5 bases, with 13 bases between. The CDR3 runs 13 residues. The CDR3 nucleotides are TGTGCCTGGAGTTTGCCCGTATACGACGAGCAGTACTTC. It is translated as CAWSLPVYDEQYF.

J is TRBJ2-7 and V is TRBV9; unclear D gene. The CDR3 runs to 15 residues. V dropped 0 bases and J dropped 5 bases, with 15 bases sitting between them. The germline CDR1 and CDR2 sequences are SGDLS and YYNGEE. CDR3 sequence (DNA): TGTGCCAGCAGCGTAGGGGCGTATCTTGGGGACGAGCAGTACTTC. This encodes CASSVGAYLGDEQYF.

This rearrangement joins TRBV6-5 to TRBJ1-4; D gene unclear. The CDR3 contains 10 residues. The germline V gene encodes CDR1 MNHEY and CDR2 SVGAGI. V lost 7 bases, J lost 8 bases, and 5 bases lay in between. CDR3 region: CASNQEKLFF. As DNA, the CDR3 is TGTGCCAGCAACCAGGAAAAACTGTTTTTT.

The chain is built from TRBV5-6 and TRBJ1-5; 7 bases fit TRBD1. V gave up 4 bases and J gave up 4 bases; unmatched junction bases: 11. The CDR3 is made up of 16 amino acids. Looked up from germline, CDR1 is SGHDT and CDR2 is YYEEEE. CDR3 sequence (DNA): TGTGCCAGCAGCCCGCCGACAGGGAGGAGAAATCAGCCCCAGCATTTT. It encodes CASSPPTGRRNQPQHF.

The V gene is TRBV7-8, the J gene TRBJ2-2, with 13 bases aligning to TRBD2. After removal of 5 bases from V and 5 bases from J, the junction contained 8 bases not matched to a gene. The CDR3 loop spans 17 amino acids. The germline gives CDR1 SGHVS, CDR2 FQNEAQ. The CDR3 loop reads CASSLGLAGAQTGELFF. CDR3 sequence (DNA): TGTGCCAGCAGCCTAGGACTAGCGGGAGCTCAAACCGGGGAGCTGTTTTTT.

The chain uses TRBV5-1 and TRBJ2-5; TRBD1 matches 10 bases. Germline-derived CDR1 and CDR2 are SGHRS and YFSETQ. The CDR3 length is 14 residues. Trimming cost V 4 bases and J 5 bases; bases outside gene matches: 5. CDR3 DNA: TGCGCCAGCAGCCTGGACAGGGGGATGGAGACCCAGTACTTC. It specifies CASSLDRGMETQYF.

V gene TRBV30 combines with J gene TRBJ1-6, with 8 bases that match TRBD1. The junction had 11 bases not matched to a gene; V was cut back by 7 bases and J by 0 bases. The CDR3 totals 17 residues. Germline CDR1 reads GTSNPN; CDR2 reads SVGIG (reference sequence). The CDR3 coding sequence is TGTGCCTACTCGGGGACAGGCGCGAGCTCCTATAATTCACCCCTCCACTTT. Its protein is CAYSGTGASSYNSPLHF.

The genes are TRBV7-2 and TRBJ2-7, with 7 positions matching TRBD2. V shed 3 bases and J 3 bases; nucleotides not matched to a gene: 5. CDR3 size: 14 residues. The germline V gene encodes CDR1 SGHTA and CDR2 FQGNSA. CDR3 nucleotide sequence: TGTGCCAGCAGCTTTGGCGGGAGTATCTACGAGCAGTACTTC. This gives the protein CASSFGGSIYEQYF.

This rearrangement joins TRBV19 to TRBJ1-4; 8 bases are a match to TRBD1. The CDR3 totals 16 residues. V dropped 5 bases and J dropped 8; count of bases not matched to a gene: 13. CDR1 and CDR2 from the germline V gene are LNHDA and SQIVND (reference sequence). CDR3 in DNA: TGTGCCAGTAGTTATCAACCGGGACAGGTTCCCGAAAAACTGTTTTTT. Residues: CASSYQPGQVPEKLFF.

About this clone itself: The sample contains more than one DNA sequence encoding this CDR3. The chain has TRBV7-3 and TRBJ2-2; D is perhaps TRBD1 (5 bases). Trimming took 7 bases from V and 0 from J, leaving 15 bases between them. Germline CDR1 and CDR2: SGHTA and FQGTGA. The CDR3 spans 16 residues. CDR3 amino acids: CASKGWGNTNTGELFF. CDR3 DNA sequence: TGTGCCAGCAAGGGGTGGGGCAATACGAACACCGGGGAGCTGTTTTTT.